This is a list of T cell receptor beta chains from one sample in a study of shared T cell receptors in the human thymus. Produced via immunoSEQ multiplex PCR; TCRdb's table is partial and in-frame only. The sample includes 700,000 to 750,000 clones, approximately 85% of them seen just once. These data are also associated with another study on human thymus T cells.

The sample consisted of thymocytes. The receptor set was obtained from a girl under three years old with a congenital heart defect. Both conserved end residues are part of each CDR3. Fields, in order: V gene, D gene, clone size, J gene, CDR3 DNA, CDR3 protein. A D gene is named only where the DNA matches it firmly. Only some rows state a clone size, as once, few, many or a class for expanded clones.

V gene: TRBV12-5
D gene: NA
clone size: NA
J gene: TRBJ2-1
CDR3 DNA: TGTGCTAGTGGCCCCACAGGTGAGCAGTTCTTC
CDR3 protein: CASGPTGEQFF

V gene: TRBV21-1
D gene: NA
clone size: NA
J gene: TRBJ2-7
CDR3 DNA: TGTGCCAGCAGCATCGACCGGGACAGGGGATATCCTACCTACGAGCAGTACTTC
CDR3 protein: CASSIDRDRGYPTYEQYF

V gene: TRBV7-2
D gene: NA
clone size: NA
J gene: TRBJ1-6
CDR3 DNA: TGTGCCAGCAGCTTAGTTAAGGGGCCCCCTTATAATTCACCCCTCCACTTT
CDR3 protein: CASSLVKGPPYNSPLHF

V gene: TRBV15
D gene: TRBD1
clone size: NA
J gene: TRBJ1-6
CDR3 DNA: TGTGCCACCAGCAGGGTTGTAAGGGGGCATTTCTATAATTCACCCCTCCACTTT
CDR3 protein: CATSRVVRGHFYNSPLHF

V gene: TRBV29-1
D gene: NA
clone size: NA
J gene: TRBJ1-1
CDR3 DNA: TGCAGCGTGGCTCTGTACACTGAAGCTTTCTTT
CDR3 protein: CSVALYTEAFF

V gene: TRBV7-2
D gene: NA
clone size: NA
J gene: TRBJ2-3
CDR3 DNA: TGTGCCAGCAGCGCGGGGGATACGCAGTATTTT
CDR3 protein: CASSAGDTQYF

V gene: TRBV7-2
D gene: NA
clone size: few
J gene: TRBJ2-1
CDR3 DNA: TGTGCCAGCAGCCCCCCAAGACGGGGCTCCTACAATGAGCAGTTCTTC
CDR3 protein: CASSPPRRGSYNEQFF

V gene: TRBV10-2
D gene: TRBD1
clone size: once
J gene: TRBJ1-2
CDR3 DNA: TGCGCCAGCGGGGACAGTGGCACTGGGTTGTATGGCTACACCTTC
CDR3 protein: CASGDSGTGLYGYTF

V gene: TRBV6-5
D gene: TRBD1
clone size: NA
J gene: TRBJ1-2
CDR3 DNA: TGTGCCAGCAGACATATCCGACAGGGAGTGGGCGGCTACACCTTC
CDR3 protein: CASRHIRQGVGGYTF

V gene: TRBV5-6
D gene: TRBD1
clone size: NA
J gene: TRBJ1-5
CDR3 DNA: TGTGCCAGCAGCTCAAGACAGGGTGGAAGTCAGCCCCAGCATTTT
CDR3 protein: CASSSRQGGSQPQHF

V gene: TRBV4-1
D gene: TRBD1
clone size: NA
J gene: TRBJ1-1
CDR3 DNA: TGCGCCAGCAGCCGCGACAGGGGTAGTTTGAACACTGAAGCTTTCTTT
CDR3 protein: CASSRDRGSLNTEAFF

V gene: TRBV5-1
D gene: TRBD2
clone size: NA
J gene: TRBJ2-2
CDR3 DNA: TGCGCCAGCAGCCTATGGCTAGCGGGGGGGGACCCCGGGGAGCTGTTTTTT
CDR3 protein: CASSLWLAGGDPGELFF

V gene: TRBV29-1
D gene: TRBD1
clone size: NA
J gene: TRBJ2-7
CDR3 DNA: TGCAGCGCCGCCCGACGGGACAGGGGACACTACGAGCAGTACTTC
CDR3 protein: CSAARRDRGHYEQYF

V gene: TRBV6-1
D gene: NA
clone size: NA
J gene: TRBJ1-5
CDR3 DNA: TGTGCCAGCAGTGATGGAAGGGAGGTTGGGCAGCCCCAGCATTTT
CDR3 protein: CASSDGREVGQPQHF

V gene: TRBV28
D gene: NA
clone size: NA
J gene: TRBJ2-7
CDR3 DNA: TGTGCCAGCAGTCCCCCAGGAGGCTACGAGCAGTACTTC
CDR3 protein: CASSPPGGYEQYF

V gene: TRBV7-6
D gene: TRBD1
clone size: NA
J gene: TRBJ2-1
CDR3 DNA: TGTGCCAGCAGCTTGGGGACAGACGGCCTCAATGAGCAGTTCTTC
CDR3 protein: CASSLGTDGLNEQFF

V gene: TRBV9
D gene: TRBD1
clone size: NA
J gene: TRBJ2-2
CDR3 DNA: TGTGCCAGCAGCGCAGGGGGCCCAACAAGCGGCGGGGAGCTGTTTTTT
CDR3 protein: CASSAGGPTSGGELFF

V gene: TRBV5-1
D gene: NA
clone size: NA
J gene: TRBJ1-2
CDR3 DNA: TGCGCCAGCAGCTGGCGTCCCGGTGGGGCCAATGGCTACACCTTC
CDR3 protein: CASSWRPGGANGYTF

V gene: TRBV19
D gene: NA
clone size: NA
J gene: TRBJ2-7
CDR3 DNA: TGTGCCAGTAGTACAAAGGACAGTCCATCCTACGAGCAGTACTTC
CDR3 protein: CASSTKDSPSYEQYF

V gene: TRBV4-1
D gene: NA
clone size: NA
J gene: TRBJ2-2
CDR3 DNA: TGCGCCAGCAGCCAAGAGCCTATGCCGGGAGCCGGGAACACCGGGGAGCTGTTTTTT
CDR3 protein: CASSQEPMPGAGNTGELFF

V gene: TRBV5-8
D gene: NA
clone size: NA
J gene: TRBJ1-2
CDR3 DNA: TGTGCCAGCAGCTTGGTCTTTGCCAGGGGAGCCCTGCACTATGGCTACACCTTC
CDR3 protein: CASSLVFARGALHYGYTF

V gene: TRBV21-1
D gene: NA
clone size: NA
J gene: TRBJ1-1
CDR3 DNA: TGTGCCAGCAGCCCGCGGGGCGAAAGGAGGGGTAAGAACGGTTGGGTCACTGAAGCTTTCTTT
CDR3 protein: CASSPRGERRGKNGWVTEAFF